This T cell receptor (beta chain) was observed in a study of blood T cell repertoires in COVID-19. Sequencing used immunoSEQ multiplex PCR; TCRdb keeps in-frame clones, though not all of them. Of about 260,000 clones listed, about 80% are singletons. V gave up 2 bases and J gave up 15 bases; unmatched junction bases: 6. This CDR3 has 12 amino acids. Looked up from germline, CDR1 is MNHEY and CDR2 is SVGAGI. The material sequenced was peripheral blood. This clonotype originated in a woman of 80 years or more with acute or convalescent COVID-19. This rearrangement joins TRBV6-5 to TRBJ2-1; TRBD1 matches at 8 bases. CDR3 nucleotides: TGTGCCAGCAGTTACCCAGGACAGGGACCGTTCTTC. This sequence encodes CASSYPGQGPFF.